This TCR beta chain was sequenced during a study of OX40 agonist ivuxolimab in advanced cancers. Background on the whole study: The costimulatory receptor OX40 (CD134) was targeted by ivuxolimab, a fully human IgG2 agonistic monoclonal antibody. Partial responses were achieved by three dose-escalation patients, of whom one had hepatocellular carcinoma and two had cutaneous melanoma. Of the roughly 52 dose-escalation patients, hepatocellular carcinoma was present in around 20, melanoma in approximately 15, renal cell carcinoma in 9 and head and neck cancer in 9. Intravenous ivuxolimab was administered to patients every 2 weeks at six dose levels: 0.01, 0.1, 0.3, 1.5, 3 and 10 mg/kg. Peripheral TCRbeta sequencing was intended to test whether TCR sequence diversity was altered and clonal T-cell expansion was caused by ivuxolimab. Patients were allowed to have had prior anti-PD-1, anti-PD-L1 or anti-CTLA-4 therapy, and 30% to 40% of the dose-escalation patients had previously received checkpoint inhibitors. The paper reports the monotherapy dose-escalation portion (N of about 47 patients) of the phase I ivuxolimab trial. In the dose-escalation cohort, approximately 82% of patients were male, and the mean age was around 60 years, with a range of roughly 20 to 79.

What the work shows at the level of the full study, not this receptor alone: Antigen specificity was not determined for the clonally expanded peripheral T cells. In the 0.1-3.0 mg/kg groups, partial responders were among the patients with the lowest normalized peripheral clonal expansion, particularly in CD8+ T cells. Clonal expansion of both CD4+ and CD8+ blood T cells was observed from baseline to week 6 at doses 0.1 to 3.0 mg/kg. After ivuxolimab, CD8+ T cells had more expanded clones than CD4+ T cells on average. Low levels of normalized T-cell clonal expansion were also seen in some nonresponding patients.

Patients with autoimmune disease history or receiving systemic immunosuppression were excluded from the trial. Peripheral blood for TCR sequencing was drawn from every dose cohort at baseline, at cycle 4 day 1 and at cycle 7 day 1. The samples were taken from a phase I, first-in-human, multicenter, open-label dose-escalation trial of ivuxolimab. Adults with locally advanced or metastatic melanoma, renal cell carcinoma, hepatocellular carcinoma or head and neck squamous cell carcinoma were enrolled in the trial. Before TCR sequencing, CD4+ and CD8+ T cells were separately sorted from peripheral blood. Worth noting for this clone: Its antigen is currently not known. Base qualities are not at hand, and no much larger clone is one base apart.

From cysteine to phenylalanine, the CDR3 is 15 amino acids long. Of the read, only the CDR3 DNA is kept; its 45 bases are in frame from base 1. CDR1 SEHNR and CDR2 FQNEAQ are derived from the germline V gene (reference sequence). Trimming at the junction amounts to 0 bases on V and 3 bases on J, and the germline ends lie 9 bases apart. Genomic DNA was isolated from the sorted cells so that the TCRbeta CDR3 region could be sequenced. The immunoSEQ Assay was used for sequencing of TCRbeta CDR3 regions. TCRdb took this table from immuneACCESS and kept in-frame rearrangements with V and J called. Such tables lack part of the clones; where checked against another copy, unresolved V genes explain under half of the gap, and the rest is unexplained. The sample table records approximately 49,000 clones; 85% of these occur just once. The ten biggest clones cover roughly 22% of the sample.

The source material was CD4+ or CD8+ T cells sorted from blood, sampled in a trial of the OX40 agonist ivuxolimab. The chain couples TRBV7-9 to TRBJ1-5; a tentative D match to TRBD1 spans 6 bases. This clonotype was obtained from an adult with an advanced solid tumor such as melanoma, head and neck, liver or kidney cancer. The CDR3 protein is CASSLAAGANQPQHF. The nucleotide sequence is TGTGCCAGCAGCTTAGCGGCAGGGGCCAATCAGCCCCAGCATTTT.